The 20 T cell receptor beta chains below come from one sample, sequenced in a study of OX40 agonist ivuxolimab in advanced cancers. The data were produced by immunoSEQ multiplex PCR, yet TCRdb's version contains in-frame clones alone and is incomplete. The sample has more than 65,000 clones, more than 75% seen once. Sequencing was performed on CD4+ or CD8+ T cells sorted from blood, taken in a trial of the OX40 agonist ivuxolimab. The receptors derive from an adult with an advanced solid tumor such as melanoma, head and neck, liver or kidney cancer.

J is TRBJ1-1 and V is TRBV4-3; TRBD1 agrees at 8 bases. The germline CDR1 and CDR2 sequences are LGHNA and YSLEER. J lost 4 bases, V lost 1 base, and 5 bases had no gene match. This CDR3 has 15 amino acids. In nucleotides, the CDR3 is TGCGCCAGCAGCCAAGGCCAGGGGGCCATCACTGAAGCTTTCTTT. Translation gives CASSQGQGAITEAFF.

V is TRBV7-2 and J is TRBJ1-1, with 7 bases lining up with TRBD1. CDR1 is SGHTA and CDR2 is FQGNSA in the germline V gene. V was clipped by 5 bases and J by 4 bases; unmatched bases: 4. The CDR3 length is 13 residues. The CDR3 here is CASSRQGTTEAFF. The CDR3 bases are TGTGCCAGCAGCCGACAGGGTACCACTGAAGCTTTCTTT.

A single count supports this clone. J is TRBJ1-1 and V is TRBV10-3, with 11 bases that match TRBD1. Unmatched junction bases numbered 5, after V lost 4 bases and J lost 4 bases. This CDR3 region has 15 residues. Germline V gene sequence: CDR1 ENHRY, CDR2 SYGVKD. This CDR3 reads CAISAQDRGLTEAFF. For the CDR3, the DNA is TGTGCCATCAGTGCCCAGGACAGGGGGCTCACTGAAGCTTTCTTT.

The CDR3 loop is CASSLRGVGKNIQYF. CDR3 nucleotides: TGTGCCAGCAGCTTGAGAGGGGTTGGCAAAAACATTCAGTACTTC. The rearrangement uses TRBV5-8 and TRBJ2-4; D may match TRBD1 or TRBD2 (5 bases each). CDR1 is SGHTS, CDR2 YDEGEE, per germline. Trimming took off 1 base at V and 3 bases at J, with 11 bases between the two ends. The CDR3 runs to 15 residues.

The CDR3 region is CASSYAQGTYEQYF. Written as DNA, the CDR3 is TGTGCCAGCAGTTACGCACAGGGGACCTACGAGCAGTACTTC. The gene calls are TRBV6-6 and TRBJ2-5; 7 bases are a match to TRBD1. The end of the DNA aligns better with TRBJ2-7, so the J call may be wrong. Germline-derived CDR1 and CDR2 are MNHNY and SVGAGI (reference sequence). The CDR3 contains 14 residues.

This chain connects TRBV19 to TRBJ2-2; D might be TRBD1 (5 bases). The CDR3 covers 15 residues. Germline V CDR1 and CDR2: LNHDA, SQIVND (reference sequence). The V end was cut by 7 bases, the J end by 5 bases, with 17 bases between. The CDR3 protein is CASKGLQAGTGELFF. In DNA form, the CDR3 reads TGTGCCAGTAAAGGCCTTCAGGCAGGGACCGGGGAGCTGTTTTTT.

The gene calls are TRBV28 and TRBJ1-2, with 10 bases lining up with TRBD1. This CDR3 spans 17 amino acids. The V gene end was trimmed by 10 bases and the J gene end by 4 bases; junction bases not matched to a gene: 18. Looked up from germline, CDR1 is MDHEN and CDR2 is SYDVKM. CDR3 sequence: CATQSYDRGQKGYGYTF. The CDR3 bases are TGTGCCACCCAATCCTACGACAGGGGGCAAAAGGGCTATGGCTACACCTTC.

As DNA, the CDR3 is TGTGCCAGCAGCGTAAGGGACAGGGGTACAGATACGCAGTATTTT. The encoded protein is CASSVRDRGTDTQYF. The V gene is TRBV9, the J gene TRBJ2-3, with TRBD1 identical over 10 bases. Trimming removed 1 base from V and 3 bases from J; junction bases left unmatched: 2. Looked up from germline, CDR1 is SGDLS and CDR2 is YYNGEE. The CDR3 covers 15 residues.

To note about this clone: One end of the junction varies from germline; a read error may be responsible. The sample carries other DNA sequences with the same CDR3. The chain employs TRBV7-9 and TRBJ2-3; 13 bases fit TRBD2. Germline V CDR1 and CDR2: SEHNR, FQNEAQ (reference sequence). This CDR3 contains 16 residues. CDR3 sequence (DNA): TGTGCCAGCAGCCCTGGGACTAGCGGGACAACAGATACGCAGTACTTT. Its translation is CASSPGTSGTTDTQYF.

The V call is TRBV7-2, the J call TRBJ2-1, with a tentative D call TRBD2 (6 bases). V dropped 2 bases and J dropped 6 bases, with 14 bases sitting between them. CDR3 length: 15 amino acids. Germline-derived CDR1 and CDR2 are SGHTA and FQGNSA. CDR3: CASSLLRGSANEQFF. CDR3 DNA sequence: TGTGCCAGCAGCTTATTACGGGGGTCAGCCAATGAGCAGTTCTTC.

V and J are TRBV4-3 and TRBJ2-7, with 7 nucleotides matching TRBD1. The V gene's germline CDR1 is LGHNA and CDR2 YSLEER. The V and J ends lost 0 bases and 2 bases, in that order; junction bases with no gene match: 1. This CDR3 is 14 amino acids long. DNA for the CDR3: TGCGCCAGCAGCCAAGAGCAGGGGGCCTACGAGCAGTACTTC. Translated: CASSQEQGAYEQYF.

This sequence joins TRBV5-4 and TRBJ1-1; maybe TRBD1 (5 bases). This CDR3 is 12 amino acids long. V gave up 4 bases and J gave up 4 bases, with 8 bases separating them. From germline, CDR1 is SGHNT and CDR2 YYREEE (reference sequence). For the CDR3, the DNA is TGTGCCAGCAGCCCCACAGGCACTGAAGCTTTCTTT. This translates into CASSPTGTEAFF.

The chain links TRBV18 to TRBJ1-1, with D tentatively TRBD1 (6 bases). Germline V gene lookup returns CDR1 KGHSH and CDR2 LQKENI. V lost 2 bases, J lost 3 bases, and 22 bases lay in between. The length of the CDR3 is 18 residues. CDR3: CASSPFFGTGRKDTEAFF. CDR3 nucleotide sequence: TGTGCCAGCTCACCATTTTTTGGCACAGGGCGTAAAGACACTGAAGCTTTCTTT. Combining the CDR3 with reference TRBV18 and TRBJ1-1 gives the whole variable domain NAGVMQNPRHLVRRRGQEARLRCSPMKGHSHVYWYRQLPEEGLKFMVYLQKENIIDESGMPKERFSAEFPKEGPSILRIQQVVRGDSAAYFCASSPFFGTGRKDTEAFFGQGTRLTVV.

The rearrangement joins TRBV6-5 to TRBJ2-7; 10 nucleotides match TRBD1. This CDR3 comprises 14 residues. With V trimmed by 6 bases and J by 3 bases, 5 bases remained unmatched. CDR1 and CDR2 from the germline V gene are MNHEY and SVGAGI. As DNA, the CDR3 is TGTGCCAGCAGACAGGGACAGGGGATCTACGAGCAGTACTTC. Residues: CASRQGQGIYEQYF.

The chain carries TRBV7-8 and TRBJ1-4; 9 bases fit TRBD1. The CDR3 runs 15 residues. Germline assignment: CDR1 SGHVS and CDR2 FQNEAQ. Unmatched junction bases numbered 6, after V lost 1 base and J lost 9 bases. CDR3 in amino acids: CASSLVWNRGQKLFF. CDR3 nucleotide sequence: TGTGCCAGCAGCTTAGTCTGGAACAGGGGGCAAAAACTGTTTTTT. Combining the CDR3 with reference TRBV7-8 and TRBJ1-4 gives the whole variable domain GAGVSQSPRYKVAKRGQDVALRCDPISGHVSLFWYQQALGQGPEFLTYFQNEAQLDKSGLPSDRFFAERPEGSVSTLKIQRTQQEDSAVYLCASSLVWNRGQKLFFGSGTQLSVL.

The CDR3 sequence is CASGFSFWDRKNTGELFF. CDR3 coding DNA: TGTGCTAGTGGTTTTAGTTTTTGGGACAGAAAAAACACCGGGGAGCTGTTTTTT. This chain links TRBV12-5 with TRBJ2-2; 7 bases are a match to TRBD1. The germline CDR1 and CDR2 sequences are LGHNT and FRNRAP. The junction had 12 bases not matched to a gene; V was cut back by 3 bases and J by 2 bases. The CDR3 spans 18 residues.

The J gene is TRBJ2-3, the V gene TRBV15; tentatively, D is TRBD2 (5 bases). The ends were cut back, 1 base at V and 5 bases at J, with 7 bases in the middle. Germline V lookup: CDR1 LNHNV, CDR2 YYDKDF (reference sequence). The CDR3 spans 13 residues. This CDR3 is CATSRAAGDTQYF. In DNA form, the CDR3 reads TGTGCCACCAGCAGAGCTGCGGGAGATACGCAGTATTTT. Combining the CDR3 with reference TRBV15 and TRBJ2-3 gives the whole variable domain DAMVIQNPRYQVTQFGKPVTLSCSQTLNHNVMYWYQQKSSQAPKLLFHYYDKDFNNEADTPDNFQSRRPNTSFCFLDIRSPGLGDTAMYLCATSRAAGDTQYFGPGTRLTVL.

The chain joins TRBV5-1 to TRBJ2-5; weak D call: TRBD1 (5 bases). The germline CDR1 and CDR2 sequences are SGHRS and YFSETQ. Trimming removed 1 base at V and 5 bases at J, with 12 bases between. This CDR3 is built from 14 residues. This CDR3 is CASSLMGPAETQYF. CDR3 sequence (DNA): TGCGCCAGCAGCTTGATGGGGCCCGCCGAGACCCAGTACTTC.

The DNA for the CDR3 is TGTGCCAGCAGCTTAGCGTCAGGGGGTGACGGCTATGGCTACACCTTC. Protein sequence: CASSLASGGDGYGYTF. The chain carries TRBV7-6 and TRBJ1-2, with 7 bases aligning to TRBD1. The V gene's germline CDR1 is SGHVS and CDR2 FNYEAQ. This CDR3 is built from 16 residues. The ends lost 0 bases at V and 4 bases at J; junction bases unmatched: 8.

This rearrangement joins TRBV29-1 to TRBJ2-1; 7 positions agree with TRBD1. Germline V gene sequence: CDR1 SQVTM, CDR2 ANQGSEA. Losses at the gene ends were 5 bases for V and 1 base for J; bases not matched to a gene: 5. The CDR3 sequence is 14 residues long. The CDR3 DNA follows: TGCAGCGTTCGAAGGGACAGATCCTACAATGAGCAGTTCTTC. It translates to CSVRRDRSYNEQFF.